Listed here are 8 T cell receptor beta chains from one sample, sequenced in a study of blood T cell repertoires in COVID-19. TCRdb's table, derived via immunoSEQ multiplex PCR, lists solely in-frame clones and lacks some. The repertoire includes around 250,000 clones, 70% to 90% of them detected once, and less than 2.5% sits in the top ten. Sequencing was carried out using PBMCs or T cells enriched from blood (not recorded which). The source of these receptors is a woman aged 45-59 years who had recovered from COVID-19.

The chain is built from TRBV18 and TRBJ2-7, with a possible D match to TRBD2 (5 bases). Germline assignment: CDR1 KGHSH and CDR2 LQKENI. This CDR3 has 13 amino acids. With 0 bases removed from V and 9 bases from J, the gap between germline ends came to 12 bases. CDR3 sequence: CASSPPTGSAQYF. The CDR3 DNA follows: TGTGCCAGCTCACCACCGACGGGGTCCGCGCAGTACTTC.

The J gene is TRBJ1-3, the V gene TRBV6-5; no reliable D call. V shed 5 bases and J shed 10 bases, with 9 bases lying between them. The CDR3 is 11 amino acids. Germline V gene sequence: CDR1 MNHEY, CDR2 SVGAGI. The CDR3 loop reads CASSSLVTIYF. The CDR3 DNA sequence: TGTGCCAGCAGTAGCCTCGTGACCATATATTTT.

V and J are TRBV28 and TRBJ2-4; D not resolved. This CDR3 comprises 13 residues. The germline gives CDR1 MDHEN, CDR2 SYDVKM. Trimming left V 7 bases short and J 0 bases short, with 7 bases between. DNA for the CDR3: TGTGCCAGCATCCGGGTAGCCAAAAACATTCAGTACTTC. Residues: CASIRVAKNIQYF.

Only a few counts were recorded for this clone. The genes are TRBV2 and TRBJ2-7; 9 positions agree with TRBD2. The CDR3 runs 14 residues. V trimming: 6 bases; J trimming: 2 bases; junction bases outside the gene matches: 5. Germline V gene lookup returns CDR1 SNHLY and CDR2 FYNNEI. This chain's CDR3 is CASRELAGPYEQYF. CDR3 in DNA: TGTGCCAGCAGGGAACTAGCGGGTCCCTACGAGCAGTACTTC. Drawing the rest from reference TRBV2 and TRBJ2-7, the complete variable domain is EPEVTQTPSHQVTQMGQEVILRCVPISNHLYFYWYRQILGQKVEFLVSFYNNEISEKSEIFDDQFSVERPDGSNFTLKIRSTKLEDSAMYFCASRELAGPYEQYFGPGTRLTVT.

This chain joins TRBV27 and TRBJ2-7; a weak D match, TRBD1 (5 bases). With 2 bases removed from V and 1 base from J, the gap between germline ends came to 9 bases. The germline V gene encodes CDR1 MNHEY and CDR2 SMNVEV (reference sequence). This CDR3 is built from 14 residues. CDR3 loop: CASSLAGISYEQYF. Written as DNA, the CDR3 is TGTGCCAGCAGTTTAGCAGGGATTTCCTACGAGCAGTACTTC.

The chain employs TRBV28 and TRBJ2-5; 8 nucleotides line up with TRBD1. CDR3 length: 13 residues. From germline, CDR1 is MDHEN and CDR2 SYDVKM. J lost 5 bases, V lost 8 bases, and 7 bases had no gene match. CDR3 DNA sequence: TGTGCCAGCCAAGACAGGGGCGAGGAGACCCAGTACTTC. It is translated as CASQDRGEETQYF.

The chain joins TRBV28 to TRBJ1-1; 8 nucleotides align to TRBD1. Germline V gives CDR1 MDHEN, CDR2 SYDVKM. The CDR3 spans 14 residues. With 5 bases clipped from V and 3 bases from J, the junction kept 5 bases outside the gene matches. CDR3 coding DNA: TGTGCCAGCAGTCCACAGGGGGGGTACACTGAAGCTTTCTTT. As protein: CASSPQGGYTEAFF. Complete variable domain (other parts from reference TRBV28 and TRBJ1-1): DVKVTQSSRYLVKRTGEKVFLECVQDMDHENMFWYRQDPGLGLRLIYFSYDVKMKEKGDIPEGYSVSREKKERFSLILESASTNQTSMYLCASSPQGGYTEAFFGQGTRLTVV.

The CDR3 region is CASTTSGRSYEQYF. The CDR3 DNA sequence: TGCGCCAGCACGACTAGCGGGAGATCCTACGAGCAGTACTTC. V usage is TRBV5-1 and J usage is TRBJ2-7, with TRBD2 matching over 12 bases. V lost 6 bases to trimming and J lost 1 base; unmatched junction nucleotides: 2. Germline values: CDR1 SGHRS, CDR2 YFSETQ. This CDR3 region has 14 residues.